This T cell receptor beta chain was recovered during a study of T cell responses to AZD1222 COVID-19 vaccine. Study-level points and caveats: White British ancestry dominated among donors, who included more females, and clonal diversity was possibly underestimated. Close to half of all spike-specific TCRs reportedly target regions of the variants that are unmutated.

Produced via immunoSEQ multiplex PCR; TCRdb's table is partial and in-frame only. Of 150,000 to 200,000 clones listed, around 94% are singletons. The V end lost 5 bases, the J end lost 7 bases, and 14 bases lay between the germline ends. The germline gives CDR1 LNHDA, CDR2 SQIVND (reference sequence). The CDR3 length is 13 residues. In the case of this clone: Its antigen is still unknown.

The sample here was peripheral blood, taken 28 days after the second AZD1222 dose. This sequence was found in an adult who received the AZD1222 COVID-19 vaccine. The gene calls are TRBV19 and TRBJ1-1; D possibly corresponds to TRBD1 (5 bases). The chain's CDR3 is CASSLRDDYEAFF. In DNA form, the CDR3 reads TGTGCCAGTAGTCTGCGGGACGATTATGAAGCTTTCTTT.